The 15 T cell receptor beta chains in this list originate from one sample, sequenced in a study of blood T cells in healthy people across ages. The use of a sample-barcoded 5' primer and a J-beta primer mix characterized a second PCR of about 7 to 12 cycles. TCRdb re-called the 5' RACE reads through MiXCR, storing one row per CDR3 protein. This sample has around 1.5 million distinct CDR3 sequences, with approximately 40% found just once. Sequenced input: blood. The receptors stem from a woman between 18 and 30 years old in good health.

To note about this clonotype: Likely a read error: the CDR3 ends without its conserved phenylalanine or tryptophan. The V call is TRBV7-2, the J call TRBJ1-2; 10 nucleotides agree with TRBD1. V trimming: 0 bases; J trimming: 6 bases; junction bases outside the gene matches: 1. The V gene's germline CDR1 is SGHTA and CDR2 FQGNSA. This CDR3 region has 14 residues. The CDR3 reads CASSLATGGNGYTL. DNA of the CDR3: TGTGCCAGCAGCTTAGCGACAGGGGGCAATGGCTACACCTTA.

This clonotype was observed once. This clone may be a read error of a much larger clone one base away. This chain joins TRBV4-2 and TRBJ2-7; 9 positions agree with TRBD2. Germline CDR1 reads LGHNA; CDR2 reads YNFKEQ. CDR3 length: 16 amino acids. Trimming removed 0 bases from V and 7 bases from J; junction bases left unmatched: 10. The CDR3 coding sequence is TGTGCCAGCAGCCAAGATGCTAGCGGGATGGGGAATGAGCAGTACTTC. Translation: CASSQDASGMGNEQYF.

This clonotype came up a few times. This chain connects TRBV20-1 to TRBJ2-1; D is tentatively TRBD1 or TRBD2 (5 bases each). With 1 base removed from V and 0 bases from J, the gap between germline ends came to 16 bases. The CDR3 loop spans 17 amino acids. Looked up from germline, CDR1 is DFQATT and CDR2 is SNEGSKA (reference sequence). For the CDR3, the DNA is TGCAGTGCTAGAGGTCCGGTGGTCGGGACCTCCTACAATGAGCAGTTCTTC. This gives the protein CSARGPVVGTSYNEQFF.

This clonotype was detected only a few times. The rearrangement uses TRBV5-1 and TRBJ1-6, with a possible D match to TRBD1 (5 bases). The germline V gene encodes CDR1 SGHRS and CDR2 YFSETQ. Trimming cost V 1 base and J 5 bases, with 13 bases left between them. This CDR3 comprises 16 residues. The CDR3, as DNA: TGCGCCAGCAGCTTGAACCAGGGAGGGGATAATTCACCCCTCCACTTT. Encoded protein: CASSLNQGGDNSPLHF. Based on the CDR3 plus reference TRBV5-1 and TRBJ1-6, the full variable domain is KAGVTQTPRYLIKTRGQQVTLSCSPISGHRSVSWYQQTPGQGLQFLFEYFSETQRNKGNFPGRFSGRQFSNSRSEMNVSTLELGDSALYLCASSLNQGGDNSPLHFGNGTRLTVT.

A word on this clonotype: This could be a read error, since a much larger clone is one nucleotide away. The V call is TRBV4-1, the J call TRBJ2-3; the D gene is possibly TRBD1 (6 bases). CDR1 is MGHRA, CDR2 YSYEKL, per germline. The CDR3 is 15 amino acids. V dropped 2 bases and J dropped 4 bases, with 13 bases sitting between them. CDR3 coding DNA: TGCGCCAGCAGCCAAAGGACGGACAGCCCAGATACGCAGTATTTT. This encodes CASSQRTDSPDTQYF.

This clonotype showed up just a few times. The chain recombines TRBV15 with TRBJ2-1, with 12 bases lining up with TRBD2. V shed 9 bases and J 4 bases; nucleotides not matched to a gene: 4. CDR3 length: 14 residues. Germline CDR1 LNHNV, CDR2 YYDKDF (reference sequence). In DNA form, the CDR3 reads TGTGCCACGGGGACTAGCGGGCCTTACAATGAGCAGTTCTTC. It specifies CATGTSGPYNEQFF.

This clonotype was observed a handful of times. V gene TRBV2 combines with J gene TRBJ2-1; maybe TRBD2 (6 bases). The V gene lost 6 bases and the J gene lost 5 bases, with 17 bases spanning the gap. This CDR3 has 15 amino acids. Germline V gene data show CDR1 as SNHLY and CDR2 as FYNNEI. CDR3 DNA sequence: TGTGCCAGCAGGAAAGATAGCGGAGACCACAATGAGCAGTTCTTC. This translates into CASRKDSGDHNEQFF. Combining the CDR3 with reference TRBV2 and TRBJ2-1 gives the whole variable domain EPEVTQTPSHQVTQMGQEVILRCVPISNHLYFYWYRQILGQKVEFLVSFYNNEISEKSEIFDDQFSVERPDGSNFTLKIRSTKLEDSAMYFCASRKDSGDHNEQFFGPGTRLTVL.

Of note for this clonotype: This clone may be a read error of a much larger clone one base away. The rearrangement uses TRBV7-2 and TRBJ1-5, with a weak D call TRBD1 (5 bases). The CDR3 runs to 13 residues. V was cut by 10 bases and J by 4 bases, with 14 bases left in between. Per the germline V gene, CDR1 is SGHTA and CDR2 is FQGNSA. For the CDR3, the DNA is TGTGCCACCTCGAGCCGGGGGAATCAGCCCCAGCATTTT. It is translated as CATSSRGNQPQHF. The whole variable domain, remainder taken from reference TRBV7-2 and TRBJ1-5, is GAGVSQSPSNKVTEKGKDVELRCDPISGHTALYWYRQSLGQGLEFLIYFQGNSAPDKSGLPSDRFSAERTGGSVSTLTIQRTQQEDSAVYLCATSSRGNQPQHFGDGTRLSIL.

This chain joins TRBV5-1 and TRBJ2-1; D is possibly TRBD2 (5 bases). Trimming took 4 bases from V and 9 from J, leaving 17 bases between them. The CDR3 is made up of 14 amino acids. Germline-derived CDR1 and CDR2 are SGHRS and YFSETQ. For the CDR3, the DNA is TGCGCCAGCAGCCTATCCGCGGGCTCGGTTGAGCAGTTCTTC. Encoded protein: CASSLSAGSVEQFF.

The V call is TRBV12-3 or TRBV12-4, the J call TRBJ1-1; D perhaps matches TRBD1 (6 bases). Trimming took 5 bases from V and 0 from J, leaving 16 bases between them. This CDR3 spans 16 amino acids. CDR3 DNA: TGTGCCAGCAGTCCCGCAGGGGTGGCTTTGAACACTGAAGCTTTCTTT. It codes for CASSPAGVALNTEAFF.

The chain is built from TRBV29-1 and TRBJ2-1, with 8 bases aligning to TRBD2. The V gene's germline CDR1 is SQVTM and CDR2 ANQGSEA. J lost 6 bases, V lost 8 bases, and 9 bases had no gene match. This CDR3 has 13 residues. CDR3: CSLGGGNGNEQFF. The CDR3 DNA is TGCAGCTTAGGCGGGGGGAATGGCAATGAGCAGTTCTTC.

In this sample, this clonotype turned up a few times. The rearrangement links TRBV2 to TRBJ2-7, with TRBD2 matching 8 bases. The CDR3 spans 14 residues. Germline CDR1 reads SNHLY; CDR2 reads FYNNEI. The junction had 4 bases not matched to a gene; V was cut back by 3 bases and J by 3 bases. CDR3 sequence: CASSDSGIVYEQYF. CDR3 coding DNA: TGTGCCAGCAGTGATAGCGGGATAGTCTACGAGCAGTACTTC.

Worth noting for this clonotype: A read error may explain this, as a much larger clone is one base away. The chain carries TRBV18 and TRBJ2-1; D is unclear. V shed 5 bases and J shed 13 bases, with 21 bases lying between them. This CDR3 has 14 residues. Per germline, CDR1 KGHSH and CDR2 LQKENI. This CDR3 reads CASSEVGTQETQFF. CDR3 bases: TGTGCCAGCTCAGAGGTGGGAACCCAAGAGACCCAGTTCTTC.

V usage is TRBV28 and J usage is TRBJ1-4, with D possibly matching TRBD1 (5 bases). In germline, CDR1 is MDHEN, CDR2 SYDVKM. The germline V and J ends were trimmed by 5 bases and 8 bases, with 12 bases remaining between them. This CDR3 comprises 13 residues. The CDR3 DNA reads TGTGCCAGCAGTGGCATCTGGGACGAAAAACTGTTTTTT. Its translation is CASSGIWDEKLFF. Based on the CDR3 plus reference TRBV28 and TRBJ1-4, the full variable domain is DVKVTQSSRYLVKRTGEKVFLECVQDMDHENMFWYRQDPGLGLRLIYFSYDVKMKEKGDIPEGYSVSREKKERFSLILESASTNQTSMYLCASSGIWDEKLFFGSGTQLSVL.

J is TRBJ2-7 and V is TRBV6-2 or TRBV6-3, with D unclear. This CDR3 region has 13 residues. Trimming pared 5 bases from V and 0 bases from J, leaving 8 bases between. CDR1 is MNHEY, CDR2 SVGEGT, per germline. CDR3 amino acids: CASSRISSYEQYF. In nucleotides, the CDR3 is TGTGCCAGCAGTCGGATAAGCTCCTACGAGCAGTACTTC.